These 3 T cell receptor beta chains share one sample of origin, sequenced in a study of T cells after yellow fever vaccination. TCRdb called the 5' RACE reads again in MiXCR, with one record for every CDR3 protein. The data contain about 630,000 distinct CDR3 sequences, approximately 13% of them singletons. The material was PBMCs, obtained on the day of the yellow fever booster vaccination. The receptor source for this set is a young man who received the YFV17D yellow fever vaccine.

The chain joins TRBV5-5 to TRBJ2-1; tentative D call: TRBD2 (5 bases). The CDR3 runs 16 residues. Trimming left V 5 bases short and J 2 bases short, with 17 bases between. CDR1 is SGHKS and CDR2 is YYEKEE in the germline V gene (reference sequence). The chain's CDR3 is CASRRTLFGTYNEQFF. CDR3 DNA sequence: TGTGCCAGCAGACGGACTCTCTTTGGCACCTACAATGAGCAGTTCTTC.

The genes are TRBV11-2 and TRBJ1-3; possible D gene TRBD1, 5 bases. Trimming pared 0 bases from V and 3 bases from J, leaving 15 bases between. The CDR3 length is 17 residues. Germline CDR1 is SGHAT and CDR2 is FQNNGV. The CDR3: CASSLDPPGSGGNTIYF. Here the CDR3 DNA reads TGTGCCAGCAGCTTAGACCCTCCAGGGTCCGGTGGAAACACCATATATTTT.

V and J are TRBV9 and TRBJ1-4; maybe TRBD1 (6 bases). Trimming left V 0 bases short and J 5 bases short, with 11 bases between. CDR3 length equals 15 residues. The germline CDR1 and CDR2 sequences are SGDLS and YYNGEE. CDR3 loop: CASSVAGGRNEKLFF. The CDR3 nucleotides are TGTGCCAGCAGCGTAGCGGGGGGGCGGAATGAAAAACTGTTTTTT.